The present TCR beta chain was sequenced within a study of T cell repertoires in ileal Crohn's disease. In the case of this clone: Its target is not known.

This CDR3 region has 15 residues. Per the germline V gene, CDR1 is LGHNA and CDR2 is YNFKEQ. J lost 11 bases, V lost 0 bases, and 6 bases had no gene match. Data came from immunoSEQ multiplex PCR; TCRdb stores just in-frame clones and leaves some out. Seen here are approximately 6,900 clones, roughly 70% observed once, and the top ten hold about 10%. Points from the study as a whole: Endoscopic recurrence occurred in every patient whose clonality exceeded 26.8%.

The clonotype was recovered from an adult with Crohn's disease. Sequencing was carried out using ileal tissue. V and J are TRBV4-2 and TRBJ2-1; TRBD2 aligns across 11 bases. CDR3 region: CASSQEIAGGQKQFF. The CDR3 DNA reads TGTGCCAGCAGCCAAGAGATAGCGGGGGGGCAGAAGCAGTTCTTC.